Reported below is one T cell receptor beta chain. Its target is unknown. The CDR3 covers 20 residues. V shed 2 bases, J shed 0 bases, and the junction held 11 bases outside the gene matches. Germline CDR1 MGHDK, CDR2 SYGVNS. This sample is drawn from a study of identical twins. Everyone who gave samples was a healthy Caucasian. General study points: Twins shared out-of-frame alpha sequences with excess low generation probability. Findings came from cross-sectional statistics, without long-term follow-up of donors. Beta out-of-frame sequences showed weaker excess sharing between twins.

TCRdb used MiXCR to reprocess the 5' RACE reads, holding one entry per CDR3 protein. Of 1.5 million to 2 million distinct CDR3 sequences listed, 25% to 35% were seen once; the top ten hold about 0.27%. This sequence originates from a newborn girl in good health. V and J are TRBV25-1 and TRBJ2-1, with 12 bases fitting TRBD2. The sequencing sample was made of cord blood. CDR3 residues: CASSEKLAGGHSRSYNEQFF. DNA of the CDR3: TGTGCCAGCAGTGAAAAGCTAGCGGGAGGGCACAGCCGCTCCTACAATGAGCAGTTCTTC.